The entry below describes one TCR beta chain. Original handling: Researchers report that nucleated cell counts were estimated from reference gene primer amplification. The data were produced by immunoSEQ multiplex PCR, yet TCRdb's version contains in-frame clones alone and is incomplete. The DNA gave D and trimming, while V, J and clone size come from that table. The repertoire has roughly 310,000 clones, around 90% of them found once; the top ten carry less than 3.5%. The CDR3 length is 14 residues. The germline V and J ends were trimmed by 3 bases and 5 bases, with 13 bases remaining between them. Germline assignment: CDR1 KGHSH and CDR2 LQKENI. The data stem from a study of blood T cell repertoires in COVID-19. Study-wide context: Collection of acute and convalescent COVID-19 samples took place in the United States, Italy and Spain. T cells, B-cell-depleted T cells, or PBMCs supplied cDNA or gDNA.

Seattle-derived patients entered the study during active infection and were followed longitudinally. The specimen sequenced was peripheral blood. The sequence was obtained from a woman younger than 45 with COVID-19, enrolled during active disease. The chain carries TRBV18 and TRBJ1-1; D possibly corresponds to TRBD1 (5 bases). In nucleotides, the CDR3 is TGTGCCAGCTCACCGGAGGTGGGGGGGACTGAAGCTTTCTTT. Translation: CASSPEVGGTEAFF. Full variable domain (missing parts from reference TRBV18 and TRBJ1-1): NAGVMQNPRHLVRRRGQEARLRCSPMKGHSHVYWYRQLPEEGLKFMVYLQKENIIDESGMPKERFSAEFPKEGPSILRIQQVVRGDSAAYFCASSPEVGGTEAFFGQGTRLTVV.